One and the same sample provided the 18 T cell receptor beta chains below, sequenced in a study of cytotoxic CD8 clonotypes in ibrutinib-treated CLL. Sequencing used immunoSEQ multiplex PCR; TCRdb keeps in-frame clones, though not all of them. This sample has under 30,000 clones, with about 75% found just once. Sequenced material: PBMCs, taken after 36 months of ibrutinib treatment. Source of these receptors: a human donor with chronic lymphocytic leukemia.

The chain combines TRBV27 with TRBJ2-1; either TRBD1 or TRBD2 may supply D (6 bases each). The CDR3 is 14 residues long. Germline-derived CDR1 and CDR2 are MNHEY and SMNVEV (reference sequence). The V gene lost 5 bases and the J gene lost 10 bases, with 18 bases spanning the gap. This chain's CDR3 is CASSQEGGKGEQFF. CDR3 coding DNA: TGTGCCAGCAGTCAGGAAGGGGGGAAGGGCGAGCAGTTCTTC.

The J gene is TRBJ1-3, the V gene TRBV5-6, with a possible D match to TRBD1 (5 bases). V was shortened by 1 base and J by 3 bases, with 14 bases between the two germline ends. Germline V gene data show CDR1 as SGHDT and CDR2 as YYEEEE. The CDR3 is made up of 16 amino acids. CDR3 residues: CASSLPPGSIGNTIYF. CDR3 DNA sequence: TGTGCCAGCAGCTTGCCCCCAGGGTCTATTGGAAACACCATATATTTT.

This clone was counted between two and nine times. The rearrangement joins TRBV9 to TRBJ1-1, with a weak D call TRBD1 (6 bases). The CDR3 is 14 residues long. Germline V gene lookup returns CDR1 SGDLS and CDR2 YYNGEE. V shed 0 bases and J shed 3 bases, with 9 bases lying between them. DNA for the CDR3: TGTGCCAGCAGCGTAGTAAACAGGGACACTGAAGCTTTCTTT. It translates to CASSVVNRDTEAFF.

V and J are TRBV27 and TRBJ2-1, with 7 bases lining up with TRBD1. Germline loops: CDR1 MNHEY, CDR2 SMNVEV (reference sequence). Trimming removed 10 bases from V and 1 base from J; junction bases left unmatched: 4. The CDR3 is made up of 13 amino acids. The CDR3 spells CATRQGSYNEQFF. Written as DNA, the CDR3 is TGTGCCACCCGACAGGGTTCCTACAATGAGCAGTTCTTC.

This clone was counted once. This CDR3 reads CASSVEQGASYGYTF. CDR3 DNA: TGTGCCAGCAGCGTAGAGCAGGGGGCGAGCTATGGCTACACCTTC. V and J are TRBV9 and TRBJ1-2; 8 bases map to TRBD1. Germline V gene data show CDR1 as SGDLS and CDR2 as YYNGEE. The V segment lost 0 bases and the J segment 4 bases; nucleotides outside the gene matches: 5. The length of the CDR3 is 15 residues.

The chain couples TRBV5-1 to TRBJ2-1; D possibly corresponds to TRBD2 (5 bases). CDR1 SGHRS and CDR2 YFSETQ come from the germline V gene. The V end was cut by 4 bases, the J end by 2 bases, with 13 bases between. The CDR3 sequence is 15 residues long. The CDR3 coding sequence is TGCGCCAGCAGCCTAGGACCGAGGGCCTACAATGAGCAGTTCTTC. Encoded protein: CASSLGPRAYNEQFF.

The chain carries TRBV5-1 and TRBJ2-2; D gene ambiguous. Trimming pared 4 bases from V and 0 bases from J, leaving 7 bases between. Germline CDR1 and CDR2: SGHRS and YFSETQ. The CDR3 loop spans 14 amino acids. CDR3 bases: TGCGCCAGCAGCCCCTCTCCGAACACCGGGGAGCTGTTTTTT. It specifies CASSPSPNTGELFF.

The V gene is TRBV6-5, the J gene TRBJ2-7; D is perhaps TRBD2 (5 bases). Germline values: CDR1 MNHEY, CDR2 SVGAGI. V was cut by 0 bases and J by 4 bases, with 13 bases left in between. The CDR3 covers 15 residues. The CDR3 spells CASSYSRGIVYEQYF. DNA of the CDR3: TGTGCCAGCAGTTACTCCCGGGGAATAGTTTACGAGCAGTACTTC.

V is TRBV6-1 and J is TRBJ1-3; 8 nucleotides align to TRBD1. The J segment lost 0 bases and the V segment lost 4 bases, leaving 2 bases of the junction unmatched. The V gene's germline CDR1 is MNHNS and CDR2 SASEGT. CDR3 length equals 15 residues. The DNA of the CDR3 is TGTGCCAGCAGTGCGGGACAGGCCTCTGGAAACACCATATATTTT. It codes for CASSAGQASGNTIYF.

There are a few counts of this clone. This chain uses TRBV4-2 with TRBJ1-6; D not certain. V was cut by 1 base and J by 10 bases, with 8 bases left in between. This CDR3 is 13 amino acids long. Germline V gives CDR1 LGHNA, CDR2 YNFKEQ. Here the CDR3 DNA reads TGTGCCAGCAGCCAAGGAGGAGGCTCACCCCTCCACTTT. The encoded protein is CASSQGGGSPLHF.

This clone was found a few times. The chain combines TRBV7-8 with TRBJ2-3; possible D gene TRBD1, 6 bases. V gave up 3 bases and J gave up 2 bases, with 9 bases separating them. The CDR3 loop spans 14 amino acids. The V gene's germline CDR1 is SGHVS and CDR2 FQNEAQ. The CDR3 region is CASSLGHLTDTQYF. The CDR3 bases are TGTGCCAGCAGCTTGGGACACCTCACAGATACGCAGTATTTT.

V is TRBV5-1 and J is TRBJ2-2; D perhaps matches TRBD1 (6 bases). The CDR3 is 15 residues long. Germline CDR1 reads SGHRS; CDR2 reads YFSETQ. V lost 4 bases to trimming and J lost 0 bases, with 10 bases between them. The CDR3 spells CASSQGLANTGELFF. CDR3 nucleotide sequence: TGCGCCAGCAGCCAGGGGCTAGCGAACACCGGGGAGCTGTTTTTT.

The chain uses TRBV18 and TRBJ1-5; a weak D match, TRBD1 (5 bases). This CDR3 is 15 amino acids long. CDR1 is KGHSH and CDR2 is LQKENI in the germline V gene. Trimming cost V 6 bases and J 1 base, with 13 bases left between them. CDR3 DNA sequence: TGTGCCAGCTCCACCCTTGGGGCCAGCAATCAGCCCCAGCATTTT. This gives the protein CASSTLGASNQPQHF.

The rearrangement links TRBV2 to TRBJ1-5, with D unresolved. The germline CDR1 and CDR2 sequences are SNHLY and FYNNEI. Trimming took off 3 bases at V and 1 base at J, with 13 bases between the two ends. This CDR3 comprises 16 residues. DNA of the CDR3: TGTGCCAGCAGTGATGACGTGGGGTCGAGCAATCAGCCCCAGCATTTT. It encodes CASSDDVGSSNQPQHF.

This clone appeared once. The chain couples TRBV5-6 to TRBJ2-7, with D unclear. This CDR3 region has 15 residues. Trimming removed 0 bases at V and 1 base at J, with 11 bases between. Per germline, CDR1 SGHDT and CDR2 YYEEEE. CDR3 in amino acids: CASSLAPPESYEQYF. The CDR3 DNA reads as TGTGCCAGCAGCTTGGCACCTCCCGAGTCCTACGAGCAGTACTTC.

CDR3 in amino acids: CASSLDSTEAFF. As DNA, the CDR3 is TGTGCCAGCAGCTTAGATAGTACTGAAGCTTTCTTT. V and J are TRBV11-2 and TRBJ1-1, with no clear D. The germline V gene encodes CDR1 SGHAT and CDR2 FQNNGV. The V end lost 0 bases, the J end lost 5 bases, and 4 bases lay between the germline ends. This CDR3 spans 12 amino acids.

This chain connects TRBV5-4 to TRBJ2-3; D uncertain. The germline V gene has CDR1 SGHNT and CDR2 YYREEE (reference sequence). V shed 2 bases and J shed 1 base, with 8 bases lying between them. The length of the CDR3 is 14 residues. DNA for the CDR3: TGTGCCAGCAGCTTCCAATCGGGCACAGATACGCAGTATTTT. It yields the protein CASSFQSGTDTQYF.

This clone was counted only a few times. V is TRBV14 and J is TRBJ2-2; no clear D gene. CDR3 length: 13 residues. The germline V gene encodes CDR1 SGHDN and CDR2 FVKESK. V was clipped by 4 bases and J by 6 bases, with 9 bases between them. The CDR3 sequence is CASSPKVSGELFF. CDR3 coding DNA: TGTGCCAGCAGCCCGAAGGTGTCCGGGGAGCTGTTTTTT.